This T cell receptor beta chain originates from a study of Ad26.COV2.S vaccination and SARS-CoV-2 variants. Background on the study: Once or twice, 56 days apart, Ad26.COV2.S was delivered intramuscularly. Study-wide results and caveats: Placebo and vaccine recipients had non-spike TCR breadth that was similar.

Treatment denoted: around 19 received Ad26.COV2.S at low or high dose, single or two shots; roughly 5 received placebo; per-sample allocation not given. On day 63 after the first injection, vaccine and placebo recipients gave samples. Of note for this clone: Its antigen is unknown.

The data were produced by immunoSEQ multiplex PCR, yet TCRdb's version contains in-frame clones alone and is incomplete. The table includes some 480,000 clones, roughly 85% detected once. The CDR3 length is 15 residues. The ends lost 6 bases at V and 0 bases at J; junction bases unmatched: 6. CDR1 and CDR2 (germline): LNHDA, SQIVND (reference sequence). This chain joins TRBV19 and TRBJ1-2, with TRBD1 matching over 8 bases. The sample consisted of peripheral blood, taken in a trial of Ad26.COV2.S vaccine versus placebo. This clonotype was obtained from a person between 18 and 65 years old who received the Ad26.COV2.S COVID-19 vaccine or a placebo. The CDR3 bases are TGTGCCAGTAGGCGGACAGGGCCAACTAACTATGGCTACACCTTC. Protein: CASRRTGPTNYGYTF.